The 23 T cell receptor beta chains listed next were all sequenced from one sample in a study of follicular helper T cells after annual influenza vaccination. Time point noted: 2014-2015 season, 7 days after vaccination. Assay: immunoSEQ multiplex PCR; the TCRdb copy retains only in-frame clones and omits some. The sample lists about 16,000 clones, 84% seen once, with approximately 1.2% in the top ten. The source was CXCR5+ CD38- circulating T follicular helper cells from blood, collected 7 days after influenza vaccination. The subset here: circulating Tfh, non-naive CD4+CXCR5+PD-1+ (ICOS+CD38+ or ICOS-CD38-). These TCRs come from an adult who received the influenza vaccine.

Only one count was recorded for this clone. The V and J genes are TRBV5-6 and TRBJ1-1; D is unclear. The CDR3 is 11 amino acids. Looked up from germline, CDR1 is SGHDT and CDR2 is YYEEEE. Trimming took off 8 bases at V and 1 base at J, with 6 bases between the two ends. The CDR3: CASLRNTEAFF. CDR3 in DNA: TGTGCCAGTTTGAGGAACACTGAAGCTTTCTTT.

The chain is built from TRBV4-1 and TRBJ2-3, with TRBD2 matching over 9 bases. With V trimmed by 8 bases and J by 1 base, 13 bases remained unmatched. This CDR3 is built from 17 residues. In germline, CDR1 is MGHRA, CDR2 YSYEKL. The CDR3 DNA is TGCGCCAGCGGTTTAGCGGGAGTGGGGGAAGGCACAGATACGCAGTATTTT. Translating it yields CASGLAGVGEGTDTQYF.

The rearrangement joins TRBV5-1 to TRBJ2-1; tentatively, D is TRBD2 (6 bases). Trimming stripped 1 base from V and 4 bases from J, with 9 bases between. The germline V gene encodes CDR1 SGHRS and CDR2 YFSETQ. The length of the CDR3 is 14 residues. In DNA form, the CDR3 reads TGCGCCAGCAGCTTGTCGGCGGGATACAATGAGCAGTTCTTC. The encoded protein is CASSLSAGYNEQFF. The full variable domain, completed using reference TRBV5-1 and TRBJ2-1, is KAGVTQTPRYLIKTRGQQVTLSCSPISGHRSVSWYQQTPGQGLQFLFEYFSETQRNKGNFPGRFSGRQFSNSRSEMNVSTLELGDSALYLCASSLSAGYNEQFFGPGTRLTVL.

The CDR3 loop is CASSIRSGAWNNQPQHF. CDR3 nucleotide sequence: TGTGCCAGCAGTATAAGGTCTGGGGCTTGGAACAATCAGCCCCAGCATTTT. The chain combines TRBV28 with TRBJ1-5; D is possibly TRBD1 (5 bases). Between the trimmed V and J ends, which lost 5 bases and 3 bases, there was a span of 20 bases. The germline gives CDR1 MDHEN, CDR2 SYDVKM. The CDR3 loop spans 17 amino acids.

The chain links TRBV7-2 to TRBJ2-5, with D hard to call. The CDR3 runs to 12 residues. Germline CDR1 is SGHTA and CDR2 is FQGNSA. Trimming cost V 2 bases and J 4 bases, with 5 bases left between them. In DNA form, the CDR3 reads TGTGCCAGCAGCTTATGGGCAGAGACCCAGTACTTC. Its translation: CASSLWAETQYF.

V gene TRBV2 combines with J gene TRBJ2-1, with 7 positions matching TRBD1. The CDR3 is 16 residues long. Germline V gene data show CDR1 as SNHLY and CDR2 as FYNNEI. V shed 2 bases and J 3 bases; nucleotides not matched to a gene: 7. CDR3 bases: TGTGCCAGCAGTGAAAGGGGGACAGACAGCTACAATGAGCAGTTCTTC. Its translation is CASSERGTDSYNEQFF.

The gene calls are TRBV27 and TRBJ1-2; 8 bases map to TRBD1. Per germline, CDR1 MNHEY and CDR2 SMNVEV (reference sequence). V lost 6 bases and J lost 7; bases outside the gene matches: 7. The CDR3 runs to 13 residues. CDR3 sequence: CASRPGQGGGYTF. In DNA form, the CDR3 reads TGTGCCAGCAGACCCGGACAGGGCGGTGGCTACACCTTC.

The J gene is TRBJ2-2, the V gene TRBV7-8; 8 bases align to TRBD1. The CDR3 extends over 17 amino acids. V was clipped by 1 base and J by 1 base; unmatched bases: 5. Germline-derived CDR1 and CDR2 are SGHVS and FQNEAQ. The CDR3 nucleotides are TGTGCCAGCAGCTTAGGGAGGACAGGGCGGAACACCGGGGAGCTGTTTTTT. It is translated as CASSLGRTGRNTGELFF.

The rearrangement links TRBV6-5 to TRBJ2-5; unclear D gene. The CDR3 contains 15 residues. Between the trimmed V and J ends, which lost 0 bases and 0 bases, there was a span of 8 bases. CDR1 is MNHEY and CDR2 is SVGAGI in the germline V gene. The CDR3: CASSYSYSNQETQYF. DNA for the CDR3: TGTGCCAGCAGTTACTCGTATAGTAACCAAGAGACCCAGTACTTC.

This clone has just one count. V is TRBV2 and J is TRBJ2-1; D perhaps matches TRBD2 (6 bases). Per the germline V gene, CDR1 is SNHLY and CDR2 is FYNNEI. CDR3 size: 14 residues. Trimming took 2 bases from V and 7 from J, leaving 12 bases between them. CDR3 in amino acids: CASSESPGRNEQFF. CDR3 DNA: TGTGCCAGCAGTGAAAGTCCTGGGAGGAATGAGCAGTTCTTC.

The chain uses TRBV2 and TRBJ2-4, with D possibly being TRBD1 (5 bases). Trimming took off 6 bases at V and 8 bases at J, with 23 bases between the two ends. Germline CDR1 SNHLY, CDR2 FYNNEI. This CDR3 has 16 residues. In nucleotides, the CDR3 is TGTGCCAGCAGACGACTGGAACCTGGCAGGGTGGACATTCAGTACTTC. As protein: CASRRLEPGRVDIQYF.

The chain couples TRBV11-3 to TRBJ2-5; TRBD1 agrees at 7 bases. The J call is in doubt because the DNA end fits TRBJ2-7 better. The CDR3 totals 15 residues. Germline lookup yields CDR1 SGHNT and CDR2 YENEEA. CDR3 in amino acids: CASFRGTPEGDEQYF. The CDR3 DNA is TGTGCCAGCTTCAGGGGGACCCCCGAGGGGGACGAGCAGTACTTC.

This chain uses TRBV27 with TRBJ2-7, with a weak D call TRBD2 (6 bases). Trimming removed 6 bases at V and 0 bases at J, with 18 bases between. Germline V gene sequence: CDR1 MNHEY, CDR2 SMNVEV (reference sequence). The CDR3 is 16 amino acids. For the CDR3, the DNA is TGTGCCAGCAGCGTACGCGGGACCCAGAGCTCCTACGAGCAGTACTTC. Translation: CASSVRGTQSSYEQYF.

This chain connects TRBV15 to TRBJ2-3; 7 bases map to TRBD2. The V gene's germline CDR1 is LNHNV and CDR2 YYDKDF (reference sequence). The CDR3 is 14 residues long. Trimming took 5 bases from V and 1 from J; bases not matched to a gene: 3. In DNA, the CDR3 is TGTGCCACCAGCGGTCTAGCGGGCACAGATACGCAGTATTTT. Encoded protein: CATSGLAGTDTQYF.

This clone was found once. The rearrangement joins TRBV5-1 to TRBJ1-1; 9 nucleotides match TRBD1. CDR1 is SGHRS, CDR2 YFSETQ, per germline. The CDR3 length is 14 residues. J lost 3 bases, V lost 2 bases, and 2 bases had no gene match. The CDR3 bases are TGCGCCAGCAGCTTACAGGGGGCGGACACTGAAGCTTTCTTT. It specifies CASSLQGADTEAFF. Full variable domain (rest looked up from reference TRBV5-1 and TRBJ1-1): KAGVTQTPRYLIKTRGQQVTLSCSPISGHRSVSWYQQTPGQGLQFLFEYFSETQRNKGNFPGRFSGRQFSNSRSEMNVSTLELGDSALYLCASSLQGADTEAFFGQGTRLTVV.

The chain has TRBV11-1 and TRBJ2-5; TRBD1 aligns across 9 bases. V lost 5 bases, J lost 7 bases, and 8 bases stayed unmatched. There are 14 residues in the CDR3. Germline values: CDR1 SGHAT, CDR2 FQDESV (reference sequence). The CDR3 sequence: CASSTQGQGGTQYF. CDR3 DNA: TGTGCCAGCAGCACGCAGGGACAGGGTGGGACCCAGTACTTC.

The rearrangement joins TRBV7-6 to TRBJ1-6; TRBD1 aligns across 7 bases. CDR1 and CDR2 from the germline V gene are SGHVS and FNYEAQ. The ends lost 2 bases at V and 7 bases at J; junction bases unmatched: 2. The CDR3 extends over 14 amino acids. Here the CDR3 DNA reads TGTGCCAGCAGCTTACAGACAGGGAATTCACCCCTCCACTTT. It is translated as CASSLQTGNSPLHF.

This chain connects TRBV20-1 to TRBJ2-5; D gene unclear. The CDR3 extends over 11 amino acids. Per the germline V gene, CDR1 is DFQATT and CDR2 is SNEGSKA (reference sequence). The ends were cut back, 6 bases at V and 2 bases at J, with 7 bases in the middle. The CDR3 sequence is CSAENQETQYF. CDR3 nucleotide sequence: TGCAGTGCGGAGAATCAAGAGACCCAGTACTTC.

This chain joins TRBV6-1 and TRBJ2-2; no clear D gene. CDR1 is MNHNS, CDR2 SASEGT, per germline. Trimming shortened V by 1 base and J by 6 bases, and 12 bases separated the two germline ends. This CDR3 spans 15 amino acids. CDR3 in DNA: TGTGCCAGCAGTGAAGTTCTATCCCGGGCCGGGGAGCTGTTTTTT. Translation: CASSEVLSRAGELFF.

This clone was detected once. The CDR3 is CASNRAAGYTF. As DNA, the CDR3 is TGTGCCAGCAACAGGGCTGCAGGCTACACCTTC. The chain carries TRBV28 and TRBJ1-2, with D possibly matching TRBD1 (6 bases). Trimming shortened V by 7 bases and J by 8 bases, and 11 bases separated the two germline ends. This CDR3 has 11 amino acids. Per germline, CDR1 MDHEN and CDR2 SYDVKM.

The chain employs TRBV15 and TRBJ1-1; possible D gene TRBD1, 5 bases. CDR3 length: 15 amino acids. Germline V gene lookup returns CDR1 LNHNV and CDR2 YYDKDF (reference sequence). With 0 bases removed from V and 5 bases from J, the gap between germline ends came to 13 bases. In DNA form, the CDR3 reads TGTGCCACCAGCAGAGAGCGGCAGGGTAATACTGAAGCTTTCTTT. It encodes CATSRERQGNTEAFF.

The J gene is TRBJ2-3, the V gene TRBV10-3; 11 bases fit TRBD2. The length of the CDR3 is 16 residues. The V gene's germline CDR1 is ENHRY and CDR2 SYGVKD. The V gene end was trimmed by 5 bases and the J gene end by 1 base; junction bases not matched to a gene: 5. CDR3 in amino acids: CAISSNSGRGTDTQYF. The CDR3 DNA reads TGTGCCATCAGTTCGAATAGCGGGAGGGGCACAGATACGCAGTATTTT.

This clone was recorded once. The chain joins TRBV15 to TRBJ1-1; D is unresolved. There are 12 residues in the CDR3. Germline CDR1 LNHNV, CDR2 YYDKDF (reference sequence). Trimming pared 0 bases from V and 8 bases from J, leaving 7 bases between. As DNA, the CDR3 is TGTGCCACCAGCAGAGATAAGCGGGAAGCTTTCTTT. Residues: CATSRDKREAFF.